Presented here are 20 T cell receptor beta chains from one specimen sequenced in a study of control samples from healthy donors and cancer patients. This table comes from immunoSEQ multiplex PCR, and its TCRdb copy is limited to in-frame clones, with some not included. The sample comprises 160,000 or so clones, approximately 96% of which are singletons, and 7.5% to 8.5% rests with the top ten. The sequencing sample was made of blood. Receptors were obtained from a woman aged 40 to 50 in good health.

The chain employs TRBV5-1 and TRBJ2-5; 8 bases align to TRBD2. Germline assignment: CDR1 SGHRS and CDR2 YFSETQ. The trim removed 0 bases at V and 4 bases at J, leaving 5 bases unmatched. The CDR3 has 15 amino acids. CDR3 nucleotide sequence: TGCGCCAGCAGCTTGGGGACTAGCTGGGGAGAGACCCAGTACTTC. Translated: CASSLGTSWGETQYF.

The CDR3 sequence: CASSVEGGQETQYF. The CDR3 nucleotides are TGTGCCAGCAGCGTAGAAGGCGGCCAAGAGACCCAGTACTTC. The chain links TRBV9 to TRBJ2-5, with D uncertain. This CDR3 has 14 amino acids. Trimming pared 0 bases from V and 1 base from J, leaving 7 bases between. The germline V gene encodes CDR1 SGDLS and CDR2 YYNGEE.

V usage is TRBV7-2 and J usage is TRBJ2-3, with D maybe TRBD1 (5 bases). Germline V gene lookup returns CDR1 SGHTA and CDR2 FQGNSA. The germline V and J ends were trimmed by 1 base and 4 bases, with 9 bases remaining between them. The CDR3 has 14 amino acids. The CDR3 DNA reads TGTGCCAGCAGCTTAGGCCAGGGTGCAGATACGCAGTATTTT. It translates to CASSLGQGADTQYF.

This rearrangement joins TRBV19 to TRBJ1-6; D ambiguous. Looked up from germline, CDR1 is LNHDA and CDR2 is SQIVND (reference sequence). With 1 base removed from V and 6 bases from J, the gap between germline ends came to 7 bases. The CDR3 is made up of 14 amino acids. The CDR3 spells CASSIAGVNSPLHF. The DNA for the CDR3 is TGTGCCAGTAGTATAGCGGGCGTTAATTCACCCCTCCACTTT.

The rearrangement uses TRBV7-9 and TRBJ1-2; D possibly corresponds to TRBD1 (5 bases). The CDR3 consists of 16 residues. The V end was cut by 8 bases, the J end by 8 bases, with 27 bases between. Germline V CDR1 and CDR2: SEHNR, FQNEAQ (reference sequence). CDR3 DNA sequence: TGTGCCAGCGGACAACCAGGACGCCCCTCGTTCCAGGGCTACACCTTC. This sequence encodes CASGQPGRPSFQGYTF.

The chain employs TRBV3-1 (or the pseudogene TRBV3-2) and TRBJ2-7, with D uncertain. This CDR3 is 12 amino acids long. The germline V gene has CDR1 LGHDT and CDR2 YNNKEL (reference sequence). Trimming cost V 0 bases and J 3 bases, with 3 bases left between them. This CDR3 reads CASSQDSYEQYF. The DNA for the CDR3 is TGTGCCAGCAGCCAAGACAGCTACGAGCAGTACTTC.

In nucleotides, the CDR3 is TGTGCCAGCAGTTTATCGACAGTGAACACCGGGGAGCTGTTTTTT. Its translation is CASSLSTVNTGELFF. The genes are TRBV27 and TRBJ2-2; possibly TRBD1 for D (5 bases). V lost 0 bases and J lost 1, with 6 bases in between. The CDR3 sequence is 15 residues long. Per germline, CDR1 MNHEY and CDR2 SMNVEV (reference sequence).

The chain couples TRBV5-5 to TRBJ1-2; D unclear. In germline, CDR1 is SGHKS, CDR2 YYEKEE (reference sequence). V was cut by 0 bases and J by 8 bases, with 11 bases left in between. The CDR3 is made up of 13 amino acids. The CDR3 DNA reads as TGTGCCAGCAGCTTGGTACAACCCGAGGGCTACACCTTC. Translated: CASSLVQPEGYTF.

The rearrangement joins TRBV25-1 to TRBJ2-2; 8 nucleotides align to TRBD1. The J segment lost 3 bases and the V segment lost 5 bases, leaving 2 bases of the junction unmatched. The CDR3 is made up of 14 amino acids. Germline V lookup: CDR1 MGHDK, CDR2 SYGVNS. CDR3 in amino acids: CASSMTGDTGELFF. The CDR3 DNA reads as TGTGCCAGCAGTATGACAGGGGACACCGGGGAGCTGTTTTTT.

This chain uses TRBV15 with TRBJ2-6, with D unresolved. The CDR3 extends over 15 amino acids. The germline V gene encodes CDR1 LNHNV and CDR2 YYDKDF (reference sequence). Trimming removed 3 bases at V and 1 base at J, with 7 bases between. In nucleotides, the CDR3 is TGTGCCACCAGCAGTTTCAGTTCTGGGGCCAACGTCCTGACTTTC. As protein: CATSSFSSGANVLTF.

This clone has just a few counts. The chain couples TRBV30 to TRBJ2-1; D is ambiguous. The CDR3 totals 13 residues. Germline CDR1 reads GTSNPN; CDR2 reads SVGIG (reference sequence). The V end was cut by 3 bases, the J end by 0 bases, with 6 bases between. The CDR3 coding sequence is TGTGCCTGGAGCACCTCCTCCTACAATGAGCAGTTCTTC. The encoded protein is CAWSTSSYNEQFF.

The V gene is TRBV28, the J gene TRBJ1-3, with D tentatively TRBD1 (6 bases). The V gene lost 3 bases and the J gene lost 2 bases, with 8 bases spanning the gap. The CDR3 contains 14 residues. CDR1 MDHEN and CDR2 SYDVKM come from the germline V gene. The CDR3 sequence: CASSFSGAGNTIYF. DNA of the CDR3: TGTGCCAGCAGTTTCTCAGGGGCTGGAAACACCATATATTTT.

This chain connects TRBV7-2 to TRBJ2-5; 7 bases match TRBD2. Germline V gene lookup returns CDR1 SGHTA and CDR2 FQGNSA. With V trimmed by 5 bases and J by 1 base, 4 bases remained unmatched. The CDR3 consists of 14 residues. This CDR3 reads CASSPTSAQETQYF. Written as DNA, the CDR3 is TGTGCCAGCAGCCCCACTAGCGCCCAAGAGACCCAGTACTTC.

The chain combines TRBV11-2 with TRBJ2-7; TRBD2 matches 8 bases. This CDR3 region has 15 residues. Unmatched junction bases numbered 9, after V lost 4 bases and J lost 4 bases. Germline loops: CDR1 SGHAT, CDR2 FQNNGV. The DNA of the CDR3 is TGTGCCAGCAGCTCACCACTAGCGGCATCATACGAGCAGTACTTC. Translated, it gives CASSSPLAASYEQYF.

The gene calls are TRBV18 and TRBJ1-2; possibly TRBD1 for D (5 bases). In germline, CDR1 is KGHSH, CDR2 LQKENI. V was cut by 4 bases and J by 2 bases, with 17 bases left in between. This CDR3 contains 16 residues. The CDR3 here is CASSQAPGGANYGYTF. The CDR3 bases are TGTGCCAGCTCACAGGCACCGGGCGGGGCAAACTATGGCTACACCTTC. The full variable domain, completed using reference TRBV18 and TRBJ1-2, is NAGVMQNPRHLVRRRGQEARLRCSPMKGHSHVYWYRQLPEEGLKFMVYLQKENIIDESGMPKERFSAEFPKEGPSILRIQQVVRGDSAAYFCASSQAPGGANYGYTFGSGTRLTVV.

The V call is TRBV19, the J call TRBJ2-7, with D unresolved. CDR3 length: 13 residues. V was shortened by 11 bases and J by 2 bases, with 16 bases between the two germline ends. Germline V lookup: CDR1 LNHDA, CDR2 SQIVND (reference sequence). The DNA for the CDR3 is TGTGCCCTCCCCCCGGCAGAGACCTACGAGCAGTACTTC. Translation: CALPPAETYEQYF.

This chain connects TRBV5-1 to TRBJ1-5; a weak D match, TRBD1 (5 bases). Trimming pared 4 bases from V and 1 base from J, leaving 12 bases between. CDR3 size: 15 residues. Germline V gives CDR1 SGHRS, CDR2 YFSETQ. CDR3 residues: CASSKNQGSNQPQHF. CDR3 nucleotide sequence: TGCGCCAGCAGCAAAAACCAGGGAAGCAATCAGCCCCAGCATTTT.

The chain recombines TRBV30 with TRBJ1-3; no firm D call. Trimming stripped 3 bases from V and 0 bases from J, with 6 bases between. The germline gives CDR1 GTSNPN, CDR2 SVGIG (reference sequence). The CDR3 is 13 residues long. The CDR3 is CAWRWDSGNTIYF. The CDR3 DNA is TGTGCCTGGAGGTGGGACTCTGGAAACACCATATATTTT.

The rearrangement uses TRBV6-6 and TRBJ1-3; D not resolved. CDR1 MNHNY and CDR2 SVGAGI come from the germline V gene (reference sequence). The CDR3 contains 13 residues. V was pared by 6 bases and J by 0 bases, with 6 bases between. CDR3 in amino acids: CASRDYSGNTIYF. DNA of the CDR3: TGTGCCAGCAGGGATTACTCTGGAAACACCATATATTTT.

This clone was detected only once. J is TRBJ2-3 and V is TRBV12-5; maybe TRBD2 (6 bases). Germline V gives CDR1 LGHNT, CDR2 FRNRAP. The length of the CDR3 is 15 residues. V was pared by 1 base and J by 4 bases, with 12 bases between. CDR3 region: CASGLGGGISDTQYF. CDR3 DNA: TGTGCTAGTGGTTTGGGTGGAGGGATTTCAGATACGCAGTATTTT.